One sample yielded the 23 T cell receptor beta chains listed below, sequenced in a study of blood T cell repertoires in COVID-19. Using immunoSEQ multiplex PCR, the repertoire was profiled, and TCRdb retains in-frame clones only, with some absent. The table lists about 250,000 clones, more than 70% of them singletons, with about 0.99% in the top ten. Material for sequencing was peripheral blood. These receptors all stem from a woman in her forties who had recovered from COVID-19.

The CDR3 DNA reads TGTGCCAGCAGCGACCGGGACAGGAACACAGATACGCAGTATTTT. Protein sequence: CASSDRDRNTDTQYF. V is TRBV11-1 and J is TRBJ2-3; TRBD1 aligns across 8 bases. CDR3 length equals 15 residues. The germline gives CDR1 SGHAT, CDR2 FQDESV (reference sequence). The junction had 6 bases not matched to a gene; V was cut back by 5 bases and J by 2 bases. The whole variable domain, remainder taken from reference TRBV11-1 and TRBJ2-3, is EAEVAQSPRYKITEKSQAVAFWCDPISGHATLYWYRQILGQGPELLVQFQDESVVDDSQLPKDRFSAERLKGVDSTLKIQPAELGDSAMYLCASSDRDRNTDTQYFGPGTRLTVL.

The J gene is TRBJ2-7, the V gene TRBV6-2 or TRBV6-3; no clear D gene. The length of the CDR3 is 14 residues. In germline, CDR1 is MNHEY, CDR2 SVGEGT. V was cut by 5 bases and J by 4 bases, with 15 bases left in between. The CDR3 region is CASSAWQARYEQYF. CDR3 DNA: TGTGCCAGCAGTGCGTGGCAAGCGAGATACGAGCAGTACTTC.

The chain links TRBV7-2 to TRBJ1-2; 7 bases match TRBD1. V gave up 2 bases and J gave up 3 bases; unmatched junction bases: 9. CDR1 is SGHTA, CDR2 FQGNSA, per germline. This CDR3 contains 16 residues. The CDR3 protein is CASSLSERQGHYGYTF. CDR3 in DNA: TGTGCCAGCAGCTTATCCGAGAGACAGGGACACTATGGCTACACCTTC.

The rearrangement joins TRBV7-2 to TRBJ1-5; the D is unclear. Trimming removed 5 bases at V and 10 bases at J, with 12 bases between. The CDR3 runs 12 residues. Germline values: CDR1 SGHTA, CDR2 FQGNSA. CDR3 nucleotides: TGTGCCAGCAGCCCCGGGAGTTTTCCCCAGCATTTT. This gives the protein CASSPGSFPQHF.

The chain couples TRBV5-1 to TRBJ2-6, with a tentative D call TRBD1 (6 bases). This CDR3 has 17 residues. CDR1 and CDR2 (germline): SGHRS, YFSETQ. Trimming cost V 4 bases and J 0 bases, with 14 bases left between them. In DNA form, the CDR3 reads TGCGCCAGCAGCCCAGGGGTGGCTGGCTCTGGGGCCAACGTCCTGACTTTC. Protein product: CASSPGVAGSGANVLTF.

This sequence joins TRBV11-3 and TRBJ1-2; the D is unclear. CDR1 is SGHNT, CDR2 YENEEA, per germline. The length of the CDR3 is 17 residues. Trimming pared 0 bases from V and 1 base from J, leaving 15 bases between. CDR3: CASSLDIPRGLNYGYTF. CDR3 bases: TGTGCCAGCAGCTTAGACATACCCCGCGGACTTAACTATGGCTACACCTTC.

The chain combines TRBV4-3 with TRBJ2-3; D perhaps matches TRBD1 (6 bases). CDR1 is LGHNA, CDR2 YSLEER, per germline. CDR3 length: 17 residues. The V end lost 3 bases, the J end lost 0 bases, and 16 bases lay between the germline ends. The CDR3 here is CASSHGPGTPSTDTQYF. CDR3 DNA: TGCGCCAGCAGCCACGGACCCGGGACACCTAGCACAGATACGCAGTATTTT.

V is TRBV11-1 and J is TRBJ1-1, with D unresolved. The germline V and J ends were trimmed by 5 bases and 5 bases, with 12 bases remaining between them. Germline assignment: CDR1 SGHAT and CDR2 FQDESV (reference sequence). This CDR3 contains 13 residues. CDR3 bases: TGTGCCAGCAGCCGGAAGCCGAGGACTGAAGCTTTCTTT. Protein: CASSRKPRTEAFF.

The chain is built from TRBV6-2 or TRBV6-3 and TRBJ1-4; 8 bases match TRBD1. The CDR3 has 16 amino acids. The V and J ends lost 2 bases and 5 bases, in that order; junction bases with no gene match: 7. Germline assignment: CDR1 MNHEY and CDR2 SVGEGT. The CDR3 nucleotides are TGTGCCAGCAGTTACCGTCGGACAGGGATAAATGAAAAACTGTTTTTT. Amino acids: CASSYRRTGINEKLFF.

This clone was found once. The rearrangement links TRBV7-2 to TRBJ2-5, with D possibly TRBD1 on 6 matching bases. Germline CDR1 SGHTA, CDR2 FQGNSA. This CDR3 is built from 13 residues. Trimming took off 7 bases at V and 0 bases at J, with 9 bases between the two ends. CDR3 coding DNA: TGTGCCAGCACCCAGGGGTACCAAGAGACCCAGTACTTC. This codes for CASTQGYQETQYF.

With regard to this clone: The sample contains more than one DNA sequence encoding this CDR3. The CDR3 DNA is TGCGCCAGCAGCCAAGAGGCCAGGGGGTATCAGCCCCAGCATTTT. It codes for CASSQEARGYQPQHF. This chain joins TRBV4-3 and TRBJ1-5, with 7 nucleotides matching TRBD1. Germline V lookup: CDR1 LGHNA, CDR2 YSLEER. The CDR3 covers 15 residues. V gave up 0 bases and J gave up 5 bases; unmatched junction bases: 4.

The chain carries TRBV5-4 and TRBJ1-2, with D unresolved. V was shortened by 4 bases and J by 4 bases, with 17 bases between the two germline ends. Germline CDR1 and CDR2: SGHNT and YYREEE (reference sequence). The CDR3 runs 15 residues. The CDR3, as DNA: TGTGCCAGCAGCCCAGACAACTCCCTGGGCTATGGCTACACCTTC. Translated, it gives CASSPDNSLGYGYTF.

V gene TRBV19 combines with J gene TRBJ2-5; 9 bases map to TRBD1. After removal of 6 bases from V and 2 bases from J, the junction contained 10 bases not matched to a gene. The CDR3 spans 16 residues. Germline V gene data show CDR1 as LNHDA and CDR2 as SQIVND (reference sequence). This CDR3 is CASSQSWGQGQETQYF. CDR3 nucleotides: TGTGCCAGTAGCCAAAGCTGGGGACAGGGACAAGAGACCCAGTACTTC.

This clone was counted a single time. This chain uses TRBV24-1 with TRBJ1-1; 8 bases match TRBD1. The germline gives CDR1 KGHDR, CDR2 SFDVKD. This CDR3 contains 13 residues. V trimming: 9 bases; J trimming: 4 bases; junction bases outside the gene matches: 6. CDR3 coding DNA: TGTGCCACCGAGGGGACAGGAAGCACTGAAGCTTTCTTT. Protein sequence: CATEGTGSTEAFF.

The CDR3 region has the DNA TGTGCCAGTAGTATGCTCAGATTCTCTGGAAACACCATATATTTT. Protein sequence: CASSMLRFSGNTIYF. The chain has TRBV19 and TRBJ1-3; D remains unclear. The CDR3 runs to 15 residues. Germline V gene sequence: CDR1 LNHDA, CDR2 SQIVND (reference sequence). Trimming removed 3 bases from V and 0 bases from J, with 9 bases in between.

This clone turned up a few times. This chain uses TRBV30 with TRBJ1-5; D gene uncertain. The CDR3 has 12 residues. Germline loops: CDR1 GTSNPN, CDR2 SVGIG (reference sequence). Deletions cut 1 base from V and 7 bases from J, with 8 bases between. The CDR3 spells CAWSAPRQPQHF. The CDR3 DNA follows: TGTGCCTGGAGTGCCCCTCGGCAGCCCCAGCATTTT.

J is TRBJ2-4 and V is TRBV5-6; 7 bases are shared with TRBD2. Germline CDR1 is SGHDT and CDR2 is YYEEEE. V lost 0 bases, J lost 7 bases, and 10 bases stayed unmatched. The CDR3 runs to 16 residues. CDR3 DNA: TGTGCCAGCAGCTTGGCCGGGGGGAGGGCCCGGAACATTCAGTACTTC. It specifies CASSLAGGRARNIQYF. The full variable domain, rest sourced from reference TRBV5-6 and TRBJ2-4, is DAGVTQSPTHLIKTRGQQVTLRCSPKSGHDTVSWYQQALGQGPQFIFQYYEEEERQRGNFPDRFSGHQFPNYSSELNVNALLLGDSALYLCASSLAGGRARNIQYFGAGTRLSVL.

The DNA for the CDR3 is TGTGCCAGCAGCCAGGGCCCCACAGGGTCTGGAAACACCATATATTTT. It encodes CASSQGPTGSGNTIYF. This chain links TRBV3-1 (or the pseudogene TRBV3-2) with TRBJ1-3; D perhaps matches TRBD1 (6 bases). Per the germline V gene, CDR1 is LGHDT and CDR2 is YNNKEL (reference sequence). The CDR3 extends over 16 amino acids. The V end lost 3 bases, the J end lost 1 base, and 13 bases lay between the germline ends.

The CDR3 region is CASSFPPRLAGSTDTQYF. CDR3 nucleotides: TGTGCCAGCAGCTTCCCTCCTCGACTAGCGGGAAGCACAGATACGCAGTATTTT. V gene TRBV7-9 combines with J gene TRBJ2-3; 11 nucleotides agree with TRBD2. The CDR3 is 18 residues long. CDR1 SEHNR and CDR2 FQNEAQ come from the germline V gene (reference sequence). The V gene end was trimmed by 3 bases and the J gene end by 0 bases; junction bases not matched to a gene: 8.

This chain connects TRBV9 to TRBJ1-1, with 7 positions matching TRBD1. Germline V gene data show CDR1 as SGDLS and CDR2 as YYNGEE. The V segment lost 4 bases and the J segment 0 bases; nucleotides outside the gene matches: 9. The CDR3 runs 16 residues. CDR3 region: CASSPTTGQMNTEAFF. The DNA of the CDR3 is TGTGCCAGCAGCCCAACAACGGGACAGATGAACACTGAAGCTTTCTTT.

This CDR3 is CAWSVGTGSVDGYTF. The CDR3 nucleotides are TGTGCCTGGAGTGTAGGGACAGGGAGTGTCGATGGCTACACCTTC. The chain employs TRBV30 and TRBJ1-2, with TRBD1 matching 9 bases. There are 15 residues in the CDR3. Germline V lookup: CDR1 GTSNPN, CDR2 SVGIG (reference sequence). V trimming: 0 bases; J trimming: 6 bases; junction bases outside the gene matches: 8.

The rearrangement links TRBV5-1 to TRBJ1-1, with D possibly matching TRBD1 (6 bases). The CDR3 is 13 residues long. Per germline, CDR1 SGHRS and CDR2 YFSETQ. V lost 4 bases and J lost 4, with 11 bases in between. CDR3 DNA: TGCGCCAGCAGCCGGGTAGGGGGCACTGAAGCTTTCTTT. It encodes CASSRVGGTEAFF.

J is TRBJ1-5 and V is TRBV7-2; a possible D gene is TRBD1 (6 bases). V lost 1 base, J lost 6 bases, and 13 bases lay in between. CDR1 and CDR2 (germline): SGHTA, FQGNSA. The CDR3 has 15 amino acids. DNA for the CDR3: TGTGCCAGCAGCTTAGGGCAGGGGCTGAGTCAGCCCCAGCATTTT. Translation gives CASSLGQGLSQPQHF.